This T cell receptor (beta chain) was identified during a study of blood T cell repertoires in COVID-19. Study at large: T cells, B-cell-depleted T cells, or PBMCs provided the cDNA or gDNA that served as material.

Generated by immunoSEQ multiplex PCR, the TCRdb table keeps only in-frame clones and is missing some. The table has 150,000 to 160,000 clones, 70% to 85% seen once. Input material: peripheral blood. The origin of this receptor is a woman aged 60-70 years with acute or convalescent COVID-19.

This CDR3 is CASSLVDRDDGYTF. In DNA, the CDR3 is TGTGCCAGCAGCTTGGTAGACAGGGACGATGGCTACACCTTC. The rearrangement uses TRBV5-6 and TRBJ1-2; 7 bases match TRBD1. Per the germline V gene, CDR1 is SGHDT and CDR2 is YYEEEE. J lost 6 bases, V lost 0 bases, and 5 bases had no gene match. The CDR3 runs 14 residues.